This TCR beta chain was retrieved from a study of T cell repertoires and HLA-DP antigens. As for the study in general: A couple of male donors and one female donor spanned ages 18-to-29 through 60-to-69.

Remarks on this clone: The target antigen is unknown.

The protocol was immunoSEQ multiplex PCR, while the TCRdb copy is restricted to in-frame clones and leaves out a portion. There are approximately 100,000 clones in the sample; approximately 89% occur only once, and roughly 1.6% lies in the top ten. This CDR3 is built from 14 residues. V lost 2 bases to trimming and J lost 4 bases, with 11 bases between them. Germline loops: CDR1 SGHTA, CDR2 FQGNSA. The genes are TRBV7-2 and TRBJ1-1; TRBD1 might be the D (6 bases). This TCR came from a middle-aged man in good health and CMV-seronegative. Input material: CD4+ T cells from PBMCs. The CDR3 DNA reads TGTGCCAGCAGCTTATTCTACAGGGCCACTGAAGCTTTCTTT. Translating it yields CASSLFYRATEAFF. Based on the CDR3 plus reference TRBV7-2 and TRBJ1-1, the full variable domain is GAGVSQSPSNKVTEKGKDVELRCDPISGHTALYWYRQSLGQGLEFLIYFQGNSAPDKSGLPSDRFSAERTGGSVSTLTIQRTQQEDSAVYLCASSLFYRATEAFFGQGTRLTVV.